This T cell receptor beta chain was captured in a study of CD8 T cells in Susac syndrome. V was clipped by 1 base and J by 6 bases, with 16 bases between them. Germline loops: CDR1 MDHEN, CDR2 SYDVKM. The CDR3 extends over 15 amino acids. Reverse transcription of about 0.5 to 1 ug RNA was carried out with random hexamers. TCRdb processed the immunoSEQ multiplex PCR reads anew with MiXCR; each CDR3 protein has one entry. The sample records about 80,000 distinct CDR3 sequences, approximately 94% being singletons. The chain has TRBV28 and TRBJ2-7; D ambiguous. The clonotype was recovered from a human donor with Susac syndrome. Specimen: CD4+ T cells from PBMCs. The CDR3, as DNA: TGTGCCAGCAGTTTATCAAGGCTCGGACGCCCCGAGCAGTACTTC. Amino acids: CASSLSRLGRPEQYF.